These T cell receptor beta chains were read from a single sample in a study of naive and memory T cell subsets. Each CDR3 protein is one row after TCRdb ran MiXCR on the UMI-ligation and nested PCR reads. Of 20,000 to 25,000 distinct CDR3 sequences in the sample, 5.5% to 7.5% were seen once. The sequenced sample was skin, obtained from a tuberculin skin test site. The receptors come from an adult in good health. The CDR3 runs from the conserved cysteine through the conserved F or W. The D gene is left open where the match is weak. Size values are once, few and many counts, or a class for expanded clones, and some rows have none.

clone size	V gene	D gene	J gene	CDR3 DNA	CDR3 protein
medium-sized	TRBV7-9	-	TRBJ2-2	TGTGCCAGCCGTGACACCGGGGAGCTGTTTTTT	CASRDTGELFF
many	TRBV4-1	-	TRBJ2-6	TGCGCCAGCAGCCGGACGATGAGTCCTGGGGCCAACGTCCTGACTTTC	CASSRTMSPGANVLTF
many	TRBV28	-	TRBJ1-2	TGTGCCAGCAGTTTAGACGGGCAGTATGGCTACACCTTC	CASSLDGQYGYTF
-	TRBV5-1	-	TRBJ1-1	TGCGCCAGCAGCCTCGACAGCTCTGAAGCTTTCTTT	CASSLDSSEAFF
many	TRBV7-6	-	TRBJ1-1	TGTGCCAGCAGCTCTTCGGGGAACACTGAAGCTTTCTTT	CASSSSGNTEAFF
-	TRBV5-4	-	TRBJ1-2	TGTGCCAGCAGCCGGGCCAATCAGGGCTACACCTTC	CASSRANQGYTF
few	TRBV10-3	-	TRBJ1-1	TGTGCCATCAGTTTGACGGGAAGCACTGAAGCTTTCTTT	CAISLTGSTEAFF
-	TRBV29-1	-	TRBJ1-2	TGCAGCGTTGAAGATGGCAGGGCGATCTATGGCGACACCTTC	CSVEDGRAIYGDTF
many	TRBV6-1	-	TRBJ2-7	TGTGCCAGCACTAGTTCCGGGACGAATACCTACGAGCAGTACTTC	CASTSSGTNTYEQYF
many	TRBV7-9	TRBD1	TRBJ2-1	TGTGCCAGCAGCTTAGGGGGGACAGGGTACTCAGCGGGGGAGCAGTTCTTC	CASSLGGTGYSAGEQFF
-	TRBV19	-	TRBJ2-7	TGTGCCAGTAGTACCCCAGGGGCCTACGAGCAGTACTTC	CASSTPGAYEQYF
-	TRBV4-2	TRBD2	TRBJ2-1	TGTGCCAGCAGCCAAGATGGGAGGGGAGTCGATGAGCAGTTCTTC	CASSQDGRGVDEQFF
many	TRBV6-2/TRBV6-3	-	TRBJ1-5	TGTGCCAGCAGCCGCGGAACAGCGGCAGACAATCAGCCCCAGCATTTT	CASSRGTAADNQPQHF
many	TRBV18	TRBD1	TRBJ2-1	TGTGCCAGCTCACCAAACGGACAGGGGATCAATGAGCAGTTCTTC	CASSPNGQGINEQFF
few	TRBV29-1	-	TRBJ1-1	TGCAGCGTTGAGCCGGCAGCGAACACTGAAGCTTTCTTT	CSVEPAANTEAFF
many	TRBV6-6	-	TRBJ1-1	TGTGCCAGCAGATCCGATTCGGGGACCACTGAAGCTTTCTTT	CASRSDSGTTEAFF
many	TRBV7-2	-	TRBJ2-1	TGTGCCAGCAGCTCTAATATGGGAACCTACAATGAGCAGTTCTTC	CASSSNMGTYNEQFF
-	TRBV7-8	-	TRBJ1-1	TGTGCCAGCAGCGTACGCTGGGTCACTGAAGCTTTCTTT	CASSVRWVTEAFF
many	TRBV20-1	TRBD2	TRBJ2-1	TGCAGTGCTCGATTGACTAGCGGTTGGGAGCAGTTCTTC	CSARLTSGWEQFF
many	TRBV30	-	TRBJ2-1	TGTGCCTTACATCTTTTCCTGGTCGCAAATGAGCAGTTCTTC	CALHLFLVANEQFF
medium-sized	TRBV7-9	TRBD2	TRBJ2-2	TGTGCCACCAGGGACTACCAGAACACCGGGGAGCTGTTTTTT	CATRDYQNTGELFF
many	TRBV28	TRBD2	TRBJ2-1	TGTGCCAGCAGCCGCCCGCTAGCGGGAGGGCCCAATGAGCAGTTCTTC	CASSRPLAGGPNEQFF
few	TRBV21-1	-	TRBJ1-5	TGTGCCAGCAGCAAAGTAGGGGTAATAGGAAATCAGCCCCAGCATTTT	CASSKVGVIGNQPQHF
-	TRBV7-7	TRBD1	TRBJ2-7	TGTGCTAGCAGCTTTGACAGGGGTTCCGAGCAGTACTTC	CASSFDRGSEQYF
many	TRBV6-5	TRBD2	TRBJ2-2	TGTGCCAGCAGTTACACACTAGCGGGAACCGGGGAGCTGTTTTTT	CASSYTLAGTGELFF
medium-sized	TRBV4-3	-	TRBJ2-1	TGCGCCAGCAGAGGTAGGGGAGGAAGTGAGCAGTTCTTC	CASRGRGGSEQFF
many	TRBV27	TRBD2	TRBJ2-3	TGTGCCAGCAGCTATGGGAGGGGATATACGCAGTATTTT	CASSYGRGYTQYF
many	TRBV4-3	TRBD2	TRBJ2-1	TGCGCCAGCAGCCAGGGGGCAGCGGGAGAATACAATGAGCAGTTCTTC	CASSQGAAGEYNEQFF
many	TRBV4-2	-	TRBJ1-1	TGTGCCAGCAGCCAAGATTTACAAGGGAACACTGAAGCTTTCTTT	CASSQDLQGNTEAFF
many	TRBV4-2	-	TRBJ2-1	TGTGCCAGCAGCCAGGACAACACGGTTGAGCAGTTCTTC	CASSQDNTVEQFF
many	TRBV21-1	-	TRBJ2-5	TGTGCCAGCAGCAAAGAGGGTGAGAGGGAGACCCAGTACTTC	CASSKEGERETQYF
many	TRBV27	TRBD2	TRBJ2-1	TGTGCCAGCAGTTTGAGCGGGAACTCCTACAATGAGCAGTTCTTC	CASSLSGNSYNEQFF
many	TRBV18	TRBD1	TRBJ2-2	TGTGCCAGCTCACCGGGACAGGGGGCGCTTGCCACCGGGGAGCTGTTTTTT	CASSPGQGALATGELFF
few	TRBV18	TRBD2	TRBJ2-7	TGTGCCAGCTCACCGACTAGCGGGGGGCGGTACGAGCAGTACTTC	CASSPTSGGRYEQYF
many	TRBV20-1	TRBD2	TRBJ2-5	TGCAGTGCTAGTACCAGCGGGAGTGCCCTTGGGACCCAGTACTTC	CSASTSGSALGTQYF
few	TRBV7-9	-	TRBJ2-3	TGTGCCAGCAGCCTATTAGTAGGCAGCGGAGATACGCAGTATTTT	CASSLLVGSGDTQYF
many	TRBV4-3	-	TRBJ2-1	TGCGCCAGCAGCCAAGAATTAAGGCAGGGCCAAGTCTATGAGCAGTTCTTC	CASSQELRQGQVYEQFF
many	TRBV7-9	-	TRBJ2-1	TGTGCCAGCAGCAGAGGTATAGGCCTTAAGGATGAGCAGTTCTTC	CASSRGIGLKDEQFF
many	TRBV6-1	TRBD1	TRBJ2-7	TGTGCCAGCAGAATTGGGACAGCCGAGCAGTACTTC	CASRIGTAEQYF
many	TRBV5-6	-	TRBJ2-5	TGTGCCAGCAGCCCCCAAACCGGACATACCCAAGAGACCCAGTACTTC	CASSPQTGHTQETQYF
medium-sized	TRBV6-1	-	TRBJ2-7	TGTGCCAGCAGTTCGATCTCCTACGAGCAGTACTTC	CASSSISYEQYF
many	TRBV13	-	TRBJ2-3	TGTGCCAGCAGCTCATACCGGGACACAGATACGCAGTATTTT	CASSSYRDTDTQYF
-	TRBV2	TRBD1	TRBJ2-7	TGTGCCAGCAGGCGGGACAGGAACACCTACGAGCAGTACTTC	CASRRDRNTYEQYF
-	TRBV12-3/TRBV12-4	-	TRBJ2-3	TGTGCCAGCAACAGGGGGGGAACCACAGATACGCAGTATTTT	CASNRGGTTDTQYF
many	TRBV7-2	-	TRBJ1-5	TGTGCCAGCAGCTCAAGGGACTCAAATCAGCCCCAGCATTTT	CASSSRDSNQPQHF
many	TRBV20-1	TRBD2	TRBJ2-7	TGCAGTGCTTCCGGGACTAGCGGGACCGGCTCCTACGAGCAGTACTTC	CSASGTSGTGSYEQYF
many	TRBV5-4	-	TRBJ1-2	TGTGCCAGCAGCTTGGCAGCTTCGGCTTATGGCTACACCTTC	CASSLAASAYGYTF
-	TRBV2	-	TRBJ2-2	TGTGCCAGCAGTGAATATGCCACCGGGGAGCTGTTTTTT	CASSEYATGELFF
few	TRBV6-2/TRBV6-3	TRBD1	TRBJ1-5	TGTGCCAGCAGTTTCCAGGGGGTGAAAAATCAGCCCCAGCATTTT	CASSFQGVKNQPQHF
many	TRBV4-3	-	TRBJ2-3	TGCGCCAGCAGCCAAGAGGGGAAGCCCACAGATACGCAGTATTTT	CASSQEGKPTDTQYF
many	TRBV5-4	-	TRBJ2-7	TGTGCCAGCAGCTTGGAGACCTACGAGCAGTACTTC	CASSLETYEQYF
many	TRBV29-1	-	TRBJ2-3	TGCAGCGTCCGACGTCAGGGTTCGGTCACAGATACGCAGTATTTT	CSVRRQGSVTDTQYF
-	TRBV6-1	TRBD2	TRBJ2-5	TGTGCCAGCAGTGAGACTAGCGGAGCCCCAGAGACCCAGTACTTC	CASSETSGAPETQYF
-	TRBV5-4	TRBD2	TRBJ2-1	TGTGCCAGCAGCTTGGGGCTAGCGGGAGTGATTGAGCAGTTCTTC	CASSLGLAGVIEQFF
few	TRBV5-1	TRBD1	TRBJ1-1	TGCGCCAGCAGCTGGGGACAGGGGTACACTGAAGCTTTCTTT	CASSWGQGYTEAFF
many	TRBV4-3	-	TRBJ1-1	TGCGCCAGCAGCCAAGATTATAGAGTGAACACTGAAGCTTTCTTT	CASSQDYRVNTEAFF
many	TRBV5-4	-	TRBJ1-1	TGTGCCAGCAGCCCGGACAGTTTGAACACTGAAGCTTTCTTT	CASSPDSLNTEAFF